The clone carrying this T cell receptor beta chain was seen at least ten times. Time point described: pre-sensitization, week 0. As to treatment: therapeutic diphenylcyclopropenone sensitization with weekly scalp DPC. TCRdb fed the RACE reads into MiXCR, producing one record per CDR3 protein. The sample has fewer than 150,000 distinct CDR3 sequences, roughly 14% seen once. This specimen comes from a study of human T cells and chemical hapten exposure. From germline, CDR1 is SGHDT and CDR2 YYEEEE. Trimming at V came to 3 bases and at J to 7 bases, leaving 5 bases not matched to a gene. The CDR3 length is 15 residues.

The sequence came from a woman aged 18-29 years with alopecia areata. Some clones in this sample may be carry-over from other donors' samples. The chain is built from TRBV5-6 and TRBJ1-6; 9 nucleotides line up with TRBD1. Material: whole blood, obtained in connection with sensitization to the hapten diphenylcyclopropenone (DPC). In DNA, the CDR3 is TGTGCCAGCAGCTCCCGGGACAGGGCAAATTCACCCCTCCACTTT. Translating it yields CASSSRDRANSPLHF.